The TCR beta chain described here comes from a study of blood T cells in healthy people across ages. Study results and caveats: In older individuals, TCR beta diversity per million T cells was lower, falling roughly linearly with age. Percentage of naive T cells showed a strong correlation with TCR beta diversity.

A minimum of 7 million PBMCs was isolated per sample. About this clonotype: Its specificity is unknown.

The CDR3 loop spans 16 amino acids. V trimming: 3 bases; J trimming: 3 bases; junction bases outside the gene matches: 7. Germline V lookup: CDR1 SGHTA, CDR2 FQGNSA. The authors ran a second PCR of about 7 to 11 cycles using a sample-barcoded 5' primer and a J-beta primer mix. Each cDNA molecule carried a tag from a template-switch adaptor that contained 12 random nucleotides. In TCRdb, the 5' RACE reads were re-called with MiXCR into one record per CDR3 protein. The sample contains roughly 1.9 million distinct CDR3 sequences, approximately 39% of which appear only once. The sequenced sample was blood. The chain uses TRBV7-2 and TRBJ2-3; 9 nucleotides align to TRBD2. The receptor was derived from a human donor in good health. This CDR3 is CASSFTIAGETDTQYF. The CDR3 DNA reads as TGTGCCAGCAGCTTCACTATAGCGGGGGAGACAGATACGCAGTATTTT.